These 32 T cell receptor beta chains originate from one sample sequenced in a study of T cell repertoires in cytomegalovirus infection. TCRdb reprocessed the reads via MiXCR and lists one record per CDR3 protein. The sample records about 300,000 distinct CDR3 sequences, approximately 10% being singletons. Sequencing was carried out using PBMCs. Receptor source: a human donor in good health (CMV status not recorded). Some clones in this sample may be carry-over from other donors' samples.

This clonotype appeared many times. The CDR3 nucleotides read TGCAGTGCTCCGCGAGGTGGGGGCGGGGGTAGCGGGGGCTTTACCACCAAAAACATTCAGTACTTC. Its translation: CSAPRGGGGGSGGFTTKNIQYF. This chain joins TRBV20-1 and TRBJ2-4; 9 bases match TRBD2. With V trimmed by 5 bases and J by 2 bases, 28 bases remained unmatched. The CDR3 contains 22 residues. Germline V gene lookup returns CDR1 DFQATT and CDR2 SNEGSKA (reference sequence).

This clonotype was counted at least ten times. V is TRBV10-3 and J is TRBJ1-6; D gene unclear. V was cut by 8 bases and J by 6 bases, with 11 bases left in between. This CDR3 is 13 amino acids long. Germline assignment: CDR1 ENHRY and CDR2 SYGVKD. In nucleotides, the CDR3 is TGTGCCATCGGTGGGAGGGCTAATTCACCCCTCCACTTT. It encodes CAIGGRANSPLHF.

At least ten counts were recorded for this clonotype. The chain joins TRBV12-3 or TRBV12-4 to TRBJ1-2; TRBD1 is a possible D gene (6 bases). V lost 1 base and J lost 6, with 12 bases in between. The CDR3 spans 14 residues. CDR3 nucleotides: TGTGCCAGCAGTTTAGGGACAGCAATAGATGGCTACACCTTC. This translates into CASSLGTAIDGYTF.

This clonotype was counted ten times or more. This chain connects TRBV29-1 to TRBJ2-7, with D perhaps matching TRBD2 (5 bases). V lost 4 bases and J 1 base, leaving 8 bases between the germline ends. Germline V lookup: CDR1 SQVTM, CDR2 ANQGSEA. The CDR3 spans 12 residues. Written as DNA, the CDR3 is TGCAGCGTTGGTTCGGGATCCTACGAGCAGTACTTC. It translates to CSVGSGSYEQYF.

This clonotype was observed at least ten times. The CDR3 sequence: CASSYVRQGRSHNEQFF. The CDR3 DNA is TGTGCCAGCAGTTACGTGAGACAGGGGAGATCCCACAATGAGCAGTTCTTC. The chain recombines TRBV6-2 or TRBV6-3 with TRBJ2-1; TRBD1 matches at 8 bases. The CDR3 extends over 17 amino acids. The V and J ends lost 2 bases and 5 bases, in that order; junction bases with no gene match: 11. The germline V gene encodes CDR1 MNHEY and CDR2 SVGEGT.

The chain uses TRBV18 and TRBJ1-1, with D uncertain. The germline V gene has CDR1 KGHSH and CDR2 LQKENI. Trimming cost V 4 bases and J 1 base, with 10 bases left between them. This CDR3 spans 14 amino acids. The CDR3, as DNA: TGTGCCAGCTCACTTCAGGAGTCGAACACTGAAGCTTTCTTT. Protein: CASSLQESNTEAFF.

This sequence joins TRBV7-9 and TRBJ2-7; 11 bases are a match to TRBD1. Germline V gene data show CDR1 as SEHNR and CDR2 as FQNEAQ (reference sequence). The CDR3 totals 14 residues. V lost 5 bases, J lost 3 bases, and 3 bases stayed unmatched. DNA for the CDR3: TGTGCCAGCAGCGACGGGACAGGGGGCTACGAGCAGTACTTC. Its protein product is CASSDGTGGYEQYF.

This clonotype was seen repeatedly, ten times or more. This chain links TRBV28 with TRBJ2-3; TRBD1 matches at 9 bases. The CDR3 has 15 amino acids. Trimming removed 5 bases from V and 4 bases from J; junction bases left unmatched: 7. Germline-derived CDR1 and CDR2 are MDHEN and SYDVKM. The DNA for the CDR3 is TGTGCCAGCAGTACCTCCGGGACAGGGTCAGATACGCAGTATTTT. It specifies CASSTSGTGSDTQYF.

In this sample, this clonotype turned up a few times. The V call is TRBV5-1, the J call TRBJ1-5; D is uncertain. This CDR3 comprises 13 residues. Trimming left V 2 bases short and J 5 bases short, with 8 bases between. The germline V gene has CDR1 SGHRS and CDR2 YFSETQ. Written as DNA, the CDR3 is TGCGCCAGCAGCTTTTCCGGAGATCAGCCCCAGCATTTT. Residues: CASSFSGDQPQHF.

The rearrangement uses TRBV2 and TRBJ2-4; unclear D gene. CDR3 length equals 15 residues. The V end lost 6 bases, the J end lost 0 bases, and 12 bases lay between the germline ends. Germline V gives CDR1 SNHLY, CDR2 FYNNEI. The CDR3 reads CASSVNSLAKNIQYF. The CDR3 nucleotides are TGTGCCAGCAGCGTAAACTCGCTAGCCAAAAACATTCAGTACTTC.

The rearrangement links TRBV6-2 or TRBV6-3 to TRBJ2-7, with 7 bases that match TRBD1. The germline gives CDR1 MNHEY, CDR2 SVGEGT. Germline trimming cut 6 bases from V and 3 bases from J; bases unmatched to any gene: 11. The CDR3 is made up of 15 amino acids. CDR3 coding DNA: TGTGCCAGCAGCTCACCGGGACAGACCCTCTACGAGCAGTACGTC. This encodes CASSSPGQTLYEQYV.

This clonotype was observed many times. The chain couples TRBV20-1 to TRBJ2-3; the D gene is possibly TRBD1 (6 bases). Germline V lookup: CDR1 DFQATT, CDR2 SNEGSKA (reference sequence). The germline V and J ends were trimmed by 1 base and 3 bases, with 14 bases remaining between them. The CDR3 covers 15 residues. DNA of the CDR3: TGCAGTGCTAGAGTGCCCAGGGGCGTGACAGATACGCAGTATTTT. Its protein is CSARVPRGVTDTQYF.

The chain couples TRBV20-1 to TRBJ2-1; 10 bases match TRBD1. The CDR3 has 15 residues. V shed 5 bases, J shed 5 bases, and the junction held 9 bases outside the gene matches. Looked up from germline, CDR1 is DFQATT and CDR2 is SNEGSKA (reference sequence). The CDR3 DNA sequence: TGCAGTGCTTACCGGGACAGGGGTATCCACAATGAGCAGTTCTTC. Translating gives CSAYRDRGIHNEQFF.

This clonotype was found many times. The CDR3 DNA reads as TGTGCCAGCAGCTTAAATCGGCACGGCTCTGGAAACACCATATATTTT. Protein: CASSLNRHGSGNTIYF. The V call is TRBV7-2, the J call TRBJ1-3; D gene unclear. The CDR3 sequence is 16 residues long. Germline CDR1 reads SGHTA; CDR2 reads FQGNSA. The V and J ends lost 2 bases and 0 bases respectively, with 11 bases between them.

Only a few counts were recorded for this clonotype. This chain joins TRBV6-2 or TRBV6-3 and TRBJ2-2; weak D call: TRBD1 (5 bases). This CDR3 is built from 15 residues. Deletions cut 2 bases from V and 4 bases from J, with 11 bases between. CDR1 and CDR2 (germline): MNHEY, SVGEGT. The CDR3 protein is CASSYGWQGTGELFF. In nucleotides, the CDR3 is TGTGCCAGCAGTTACGGGTGGCAGGGCACCGGGGAGCTGTTTTTT.

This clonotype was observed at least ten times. The CDR3 reads CSAPGIGRGQGYTF. In DNA, the CDR3 is TGCAGTGCTCCCGGGATTGGCAGGGGGCAAGGCTACACCTTC. This chain joins TRBV20-1 and TRBJ1-2; 8 nucleotides align to TRBD1. With V trimmed by 5 bases and J by 8 bases, 13 bases remained unmatched. Germline-derived CDR1 and CDR2 are DFQATT and SNEGSKA (reference sequence). The CDR3 length is 14 residues.

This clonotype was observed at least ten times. CDR3 in DNA: TGTGCCAGTAGTATCAAAGATTATAGCAATCAGCCCCAGCATTTT. Its protein is CASSIKDYSNQPQHF. The rearrangement uses TRBV19 and TRBJ1-5; D is ambiguous. Trimming removed 3 bases at V and 0 bases at J, with 9 bases between. Germline V lookup: CDR1 LNHDA, CDR2 SQIVND (reference sequence). This CDR3 has 15 amino acids.

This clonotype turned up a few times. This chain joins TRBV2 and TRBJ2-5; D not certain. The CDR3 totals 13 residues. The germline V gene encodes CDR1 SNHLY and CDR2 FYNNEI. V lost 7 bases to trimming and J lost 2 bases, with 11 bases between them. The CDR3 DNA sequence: TGTGCCAGCACTGGGCGGCGGCAAGAGACCCAGTACTTC. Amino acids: CASTGRRQETQYF.

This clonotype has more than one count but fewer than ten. The CDR3 region is CASSPSEVETQYF. CDR3 DNA: TGTGCCAGCAGCCCCTCTGAGGTTGAGACCCAGTACTTC. The V call is TRBV3-1, the J call TRBJ2-5; D is undetermined. Germline V gene lookup returns CDR1 LGHDT and CDR2 YNNKEL (reference sequence). The CDR3 is 13 amino acids. Trimming removed 4 bases from V and 5 bases from J, with 11 bases in between.

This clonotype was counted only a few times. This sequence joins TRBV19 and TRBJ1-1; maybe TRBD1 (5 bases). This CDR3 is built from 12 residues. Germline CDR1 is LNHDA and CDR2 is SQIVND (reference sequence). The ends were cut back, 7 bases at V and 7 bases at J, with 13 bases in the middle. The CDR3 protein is CASKADRYEAFF. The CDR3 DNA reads TGTGCCAGTAAAGCCGACAGATATGAAGCTTTCTTT.

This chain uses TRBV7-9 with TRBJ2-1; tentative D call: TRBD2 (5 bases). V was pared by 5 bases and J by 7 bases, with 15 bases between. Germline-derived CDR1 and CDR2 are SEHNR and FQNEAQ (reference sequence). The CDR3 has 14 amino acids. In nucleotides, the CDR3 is TGTGCCAGCAGCCCCCTCCGGGGTTGGAATGAGCAGTTCTTC. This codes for CASSPLRGWNEQFF.

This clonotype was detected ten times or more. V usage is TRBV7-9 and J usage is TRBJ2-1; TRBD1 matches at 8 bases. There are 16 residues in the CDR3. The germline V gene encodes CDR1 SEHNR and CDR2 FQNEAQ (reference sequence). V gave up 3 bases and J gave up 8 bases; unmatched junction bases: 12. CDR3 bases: TGTGCCAGCAGCTTGTTGAGGGACAGGACGACGGATGAGCAGTTCTTC. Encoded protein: CASSLLRDRTTDEQFF.

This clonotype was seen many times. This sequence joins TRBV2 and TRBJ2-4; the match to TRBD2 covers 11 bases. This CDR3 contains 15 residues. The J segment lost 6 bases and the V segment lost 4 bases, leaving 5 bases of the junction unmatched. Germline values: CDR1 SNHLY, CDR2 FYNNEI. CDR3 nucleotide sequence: TGTGCCAGCAGTGGCCCTAGCGGGGGGACAAACATTCAGTACTTC. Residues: CASSGPSGGTNIQYF.

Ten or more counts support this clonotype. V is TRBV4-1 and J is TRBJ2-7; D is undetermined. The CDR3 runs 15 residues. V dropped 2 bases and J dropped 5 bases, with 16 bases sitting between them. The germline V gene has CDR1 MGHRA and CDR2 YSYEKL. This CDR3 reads CASSQIREVSHEQYF. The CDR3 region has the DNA TGCGCCAGCAGCCAAATAAGGGAAGTCAGCCACGAGCAGTACTTC.

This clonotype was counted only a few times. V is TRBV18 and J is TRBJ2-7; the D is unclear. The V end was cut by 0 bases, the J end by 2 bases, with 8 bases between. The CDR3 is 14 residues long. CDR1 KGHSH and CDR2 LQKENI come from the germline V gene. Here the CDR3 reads CASSPPGRPYEQYF. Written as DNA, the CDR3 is TGTGCCAGCTCACCACCGGGAAGGCCCTACGAGCAGTACTTC. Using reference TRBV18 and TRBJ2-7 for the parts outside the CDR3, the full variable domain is NAGVMQNPRHLVRRRGQEARLRCSPMKGHSHVYWYRQLPEEGLKFMVYLQKENIIDESGMPKERFSAEFPKEGPSILRIQQVVRGDSAAYFCASSPPGRPYEQYFGPGTRLTVT.

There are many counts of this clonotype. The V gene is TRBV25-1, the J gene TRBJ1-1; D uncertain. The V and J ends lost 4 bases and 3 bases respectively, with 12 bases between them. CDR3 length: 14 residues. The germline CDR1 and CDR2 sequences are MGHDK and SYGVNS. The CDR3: CASSGYIRDTEAFF. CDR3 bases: TGTGCCAGCAGTGGCTATATAAGGGACACTGAAGCTTTCTTT. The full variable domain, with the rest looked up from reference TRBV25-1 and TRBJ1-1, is EADIYQTPRYLVIGTGKKITLECSQTMGHDKMYWYQQDPGMELHLIHYSYGVNSTEKGDLSSESTVSRIRTEHFPLTLESARPSHTSQYLCASSGYIRDTEAFFGQGTRLTVV.

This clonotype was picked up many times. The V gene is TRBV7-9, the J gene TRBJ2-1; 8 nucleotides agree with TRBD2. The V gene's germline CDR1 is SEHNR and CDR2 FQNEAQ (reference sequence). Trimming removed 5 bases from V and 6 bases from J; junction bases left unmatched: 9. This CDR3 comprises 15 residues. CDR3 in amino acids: CASSVGGAKANEQFF. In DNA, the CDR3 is TGTGCCAGCAGCGTCGGGGGGGCGAAGGCCAATGAGCAGTTCTTC.

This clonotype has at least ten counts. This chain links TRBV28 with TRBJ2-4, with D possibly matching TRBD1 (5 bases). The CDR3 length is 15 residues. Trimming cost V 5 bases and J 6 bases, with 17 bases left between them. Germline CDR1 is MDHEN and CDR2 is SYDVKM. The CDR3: CASSITTAGRNIQYF. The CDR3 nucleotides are TGTGCCAGCAGTATCACGACAGCTGGGCGAAACATTCAGTACTTC.

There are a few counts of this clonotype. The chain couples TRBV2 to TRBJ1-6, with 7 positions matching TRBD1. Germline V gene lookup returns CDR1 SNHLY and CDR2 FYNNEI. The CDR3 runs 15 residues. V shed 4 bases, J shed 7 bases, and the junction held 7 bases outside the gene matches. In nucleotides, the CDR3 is TGTGCCAGCAGTGGGGACAGCTCTTGGAATTCACCCCTCCACTTT. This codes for CASSGDSSWNSPLHF.

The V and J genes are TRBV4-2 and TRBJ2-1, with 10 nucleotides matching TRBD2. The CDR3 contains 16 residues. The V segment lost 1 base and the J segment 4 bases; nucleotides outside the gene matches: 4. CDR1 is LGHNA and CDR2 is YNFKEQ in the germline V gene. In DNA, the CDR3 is TGTGCCAGCAGCCAAGCTGGACTAGCGGTGTACAATGAGCAGTTCTTC. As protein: CASSQAGLAVYNEQFF.

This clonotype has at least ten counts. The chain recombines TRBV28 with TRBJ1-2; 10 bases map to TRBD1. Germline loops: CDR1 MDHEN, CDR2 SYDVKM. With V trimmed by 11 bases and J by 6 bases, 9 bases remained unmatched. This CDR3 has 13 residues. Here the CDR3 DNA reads TGTGCCGGGGAAGACAGGGGGCGGAATGGCTACACCTTC. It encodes CAGEDRGRNGYTF.

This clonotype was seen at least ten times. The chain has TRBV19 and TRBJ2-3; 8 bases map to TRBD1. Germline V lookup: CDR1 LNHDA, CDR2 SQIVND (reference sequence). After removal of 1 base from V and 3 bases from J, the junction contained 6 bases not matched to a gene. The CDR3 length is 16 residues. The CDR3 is CASSIGDRGRTDTQYF. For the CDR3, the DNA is TGTGCCAGTAGTATAGGCGACAGGGGCAGGACAGATACGCAGTATTTT.